These 7 T cell receptor beta chains were all obtained from the same sample, sequenced in a study of blood T cells in healthy people across ages. The second PCR ran about 6 to 12 cycles with a sample-barcoded 5' primer and J-beta primers. One entry per CDR3 protein results from TCRdb running MiXCR on the 5' RACE reads. Of 600,000 to 650,000 distinct CDR3 sequences listed, approximately 50% were seen once; the top ten hold 30% to 45%. Sequenced: blood. These receptors were collected from a man aged 55 to 70 in good health.

The rearrangement joins TRBV6-5 to TRBJ2-4, with D perhaps matching TRBD1 (5 bases). Deletions cut 5 bases from V and 5 bases from J, with 10 bases between. Germline CDR1 MNHEY, CDR2 SVGAGI. The CDR3 is made up of 13 amino acids. CDR3: CASSRGLENIQYF. In nucleotides, the CDR3 is TGTGCCAGCAGTAGGGGTCTAGAAAACATTCAGTACTTC.

The genes are TRBV7-2 and TRBJ2-1, with TRBD2 matching 9 bases. Germline V CDR1 and CDR2: SGHTA, FQGNSA. The CDR3 is 15 residues long. V shed 5 bases and J 4 bases; nucleotides not matched to a gene: 6. The CDR3 sequence: CASSRGTSRYNEQFF. CDR3 nucleotides: TGTGCCAGCAGCCGAGGGACTAGCCGGTACAATGAGCAGTTCTTC.

This chain joins TRBV10-3 and TRBJ1-2; D might be TRBD1 (5 bases). With 0 bases removed from V and 6 bases from J, the gap between germline ends came to 14 bases. The CDR3 spans 15 residues. Germline CDR1 is ENHRY and CDR2 is SYGVKD. The DNA of the CDR3 is TGTGCCATCAGTGAGTCGGGACTGAGGACCGATGGCTACACCTTC. It yields the protein CAISESGLRTDGYTF.

The genes are TRBV11-2 and TRBJ2-7; TRBD1 matches at 8 bases. Germline trimming cut 4 bases from V and 5 bases from J; bases unmatched to any gene: 10. Germline lookup yields CDR1 SGHAT and CDR2 FQNNGV. This CDR3 comprises 15 residues. The CDR3 nucleotides read TGTGCCAGCAGCTCCCTGGGCGGACAGGGACACGAGCAGTACTTC. It specifies CASSSLGGQGHEQYF.

This clonotype came up a few times. The rearrangement links TRBV12-3 or TRBV12-4 to TRBJ1-6; D ambiguous. V was pared by 6 bases and J by 6 bases, with 9 bases between. CDR3 size: 13 residues. The CDR3 here is CASRWAINSPLHF. CDR3 nucleotide sequence: TGTGCCAGCAGGTGGGCCATTAATTCACCCCTCCACTTT.

The V and J genes are TRBV7-2 and TRBJ2-1; TRBD1 agrees at 10 bases. V lost 4 bases, J lost 4 bases, and 4 bases stayed unmatched. The CDR3 extends over 15 amino acids. The germline V gene encodes CDR1 SGHTA and CDR2 FQGNSA. CDR3 in amino acids: CASSSRTGGYNEQFF. In DNA, the CDR3 is TGTGCCAGCAGCTCCCGGACAGGGGGGTACAATGAGCAGTTCTTC. Together with reference TRBV7-2 and TRBJ2-1, the CDR3 gives the full variable domain: GAGVSQSPSNKVTEKGKDVELRCDPISGHTALYWYRQSLGQGLEFLIYFQGNSAPDKSGLPSDRFSAERTGGSVSTLTIQRTQQEDSAVYLCASSSRTGGYNEQFFGPGTRLTVL.

Regarding this clonotype: Its ends do not fully match the called genes, so a read error is possible. V and J are TRBV12-3 or TRBV12-4 and TRBJ2-5, with D possibly being TRBD1 (6 bases). The CDR3 has 13 residues. The CDR3 is CAGSDRIQETQYF. DNA of the CDR3: TGTGCCGGCAGTGACAGGATTCAAGAGACCCAGTACTTC.